The table lists the clone carrying this TCR beta chain with a few counts. During its preparation, the TCRbeta library received unique molecular identifiers. TCRdb ran MiXCR on the PCR reads and lists one entry per CDR3 protein. The profile shows around 410,000 distinct CDR3 sequences, around 9.9% of them singletons. This record belongs to a study of T-cell reconstitution after alpha-beta-depleted transplantation in children. The CDR3 spans 15 residues. The V end was cut by 6 bases, the J end by 7 bases, with 21 bases between. The V gene's germline CDR1 is MNHNS and CDR2 SASEGT. The genes are TRBV6-1 and TRBJ1-2, with a tentative D call TRBD1 (6 bases). The clonotype was recovered from a human donor who donated a stem cell graft to a child with acute myeloid leukemia. The source was PBMCs from the stem cell graft donor, collected from the stem cell graft. The DNA for the CDR3 is TGTGCCAGCAGATCACCGACAGGACCAGGAAGTGGCTACACCTTC. Residues: CASRSPTGPGSGYTF.